The TCR beta chain under discussion was sequenced for a study of blood T cell repertoires in COVID-19. Study as a whole: Sites across the United States, Italy and Spain contributed samples from acute and convalescent COVID-19. PBMCs, B-cell-depleted T cells, or T cells provided the cDNA or gDNA that made up the material.

Germline assignment: CDR1 KGHSH and CDR2 LQKENI. The CDR3 has 14 residues. Trimming at V came to 8 bases and at J to 0 bases, leaving 4 bases not matched to a gene. In the authors' workflow: Reference gene primer amplification gave estimated nucleated cell counts. The method was immunoSEQ multiplex PCR; TCRdb's version includes in-frame clones alone and lacks a portion of them. V and J calls and clone size are as listed in that table; D and trimming were resolved from the DNA. The repertoire has approximately 100,000 clones, around nine tenths of them found once; the top ten carry less than 4.5%. Specimen: peripheral blood. The sequence derives from a human donor in a cohort sampled during active COVID-19. The chain recombines TRBV18 with TRBJ2-5; 9 bases line up with TRBD1. The CDR3 is CASRQGGYQETQYF. In DNA, the CDR3 is TGTGCCAGCCGACAGGGGGGGTACCAAGAGACCCAGTACTTC. The entire variable domain, with the rest obtained from reference TRBV18 and TRBJ2-5, is as follows: NAGVMQNPRHLVRRRGQEARLRCSPMKGHSHVYWYRQLPEEGLKFMVYLQKENIIDESGMPKERFSAEFPKEGPSILRIQQVVRGDSAAYFCASRQGGYQETQYFGPGTRLLVL.